This TCR beta chain was sequenced during a study of control samples from healthy donors and cancer patients. TCRdb keeps only in-frame clones here, not all; method: immunoSEQ multiplex PCR. This table holds approximately 69,000 clones, about nine tenths found once. This CDR3 region has 14 residues. The V gene end was trimmed by 2 bases and the J gene end by 3 bases; junction bases not matched to a gene: 3. The germline gives CDR1 MNHEY, CDR2 SVGAGI. The rearrangement joins TRBV6-5 to TRBJ2-7; TRBD1 agrees at 8 bases. Sequencing was done on a sample of PBMCs. The clonotype was recovered from a man aged 55 to 69 with colorectal cancer. This CDR3 is CASSYIGTGYEQYF. In nucleotides, the CDR3 is TGTGCCAGCAGTTACATCGGGACAGGCTACGAGCAGTACTTC.